One and the same sample provided the 30 T cell receptor beta chains below, sequenced in a study of cytomegalovirus exposure and HLA in healthy donors. TCRdb's copy holds only in-frame clones and misses some; the assay was immunoSEQ multiplex PCR. In the table there are over 150,000 clones, roughly nine tenths of which are singletons. The material sequenced was PBMCs. All receptors come from a woman between 18 and 30 years old in good health and CMV-seropositive.

CDR3 region: CASSGGQGGDEQYF. CDR3 nucleotides: TGTGCCAGCAGCGGTGGACAGGGGGGAGACGAGCAGTACTTC. The J gene is TRBJ2-7, the V gene TRBV5-4, with 10 bases aligning to TRBD1. Looked up from germline, CDR1 is SGHNT and CDR2 is YYREEE (reference sequence). V lost 4 bases to trimming and J lost 5 bases; unmatched junction nucleotides: 6. The CDR3 consists of 14 residues. The whole variable domain, remainder taken from reference TRBV5-4 and TRBJ2-7, is ETGVTQSPTHLIKTRGQQVTLRCSSQSGHNTVSWYQQALGQGPQFIFQYYREEENGRGNFPPRFSGLQFPNYSSELNVNALELDDSALYLCASSGGQGGDEQYFGPGTRLTVT.

There are a few counts of this clone. This chain uses TRBV5-6 with TRBJ1-5; TRBD1 agrees at 7 bases. CDR3 length equals 14 residues. V trimming: 2 bases; J trimming: 5 bases; junction bases outside the gene matches: 4. Germline CDR1 is SGHDT and CDR2 is YYEEEE. The CDR3 coding sequence is TGTGCCAGCAGCTTCAGGGACAGCGATCAGCCCCAGCATTTT. Protein: CASSFRDSDQPQHF.

The V gene is TRBV27, the J gene TRBJ2-1; D possibly corresponds to TRBD2 (5 bases). Trimming removed 4 bases from V and 4 bases from J, with 14 bases in between. The CDR3 extends over 15 amino acids. Germline values: CDR1 MNHEY, CDR2 SMNVEV (reference sequence). The chain's CDR3 is CASSSGLVFYNEQFF. The CDR3 DNA follows: TGTGCCAGCAGTTCAGGACTGGTATTTTACAATGAGCAGTTCTTC.

The table lists this clone with a few counts. The chain uses TRBV25-1 and TRBJ1-2; no clear D gene. The V gene's germline CDR1 is MGHDK and CDR2 SYGVNS. The V end was cut by 4 bases, the J end by 8 bases, with 11 bases between. This CDR3 is 12 amino acids long. CDR3 DNA sequence: TGTGCCAGCAGTGGGGGAGGCGACGGCTACACCTTC. This gives the protein CASSGGGDGYTF.

The V call is TRBV19, the J call TRBJ2-1; D perhaps matches TRBD1 (5 bases). This CDR3 has 13 residues. V shed 11 bases and J shed 6 bases, with 17 bases lying between them. CDR1 LNHDA and CDR2 SQIVND come from the germline V gene (reference sequence). The CDR3 DNA reads as TGTGCCTCGTCGCAGGGAAACCTCAATGAGCAGTTCTTC. As protein: CASSQGNLNEQFF.

CDR3 DNA sequence: TGTGCCAGCTCTCGTACACAGGAGAACACTGAAGCTTTCTTT. It specifies CASSRTQENTEAFF. The rearrangement uses TRBV18 and TRBJ1-1, with D tentatively TRBD1 (5 bases). Trimming left V 6 bases short and J 1 base short, with 12 bases between. Germline V gives CDR1 KGHSH, CDR2 LQKENI. The CDR3 totals 14 residues.

J is TRBJ2-7 and V is TRBV6-1, with TRBD1 matching over 11 bases. The CDR3 has 14 residues. In germline, CDR1 is MNHNS, CDR2 SASEGT. The J segment lost 2 bases and the V segment lost 5 bases, leaving 2 bases of the junction unmatched. The CDR3 protein is CASSLGQGAYEQYF. For the CDR3, the DNA is TGTGCCAGCAGTTTGGGACAGGGGGCCTACGAGCAGTACTTC.

A single count supports this clone. The chain couples TRBV7-9 to TRBJ2-7; TRBD1 is a possible D gene (5 bases). Germline V gives CDR1 SEHNR, CDR2 FQNEAQ (reference sequence). This CDR3 is 13 amino acids long. The germline V and J ends were trimmed by 3 bases and 3 bases, with 9 bases remaining between them. The CDR3 reads CASSFRGGYEQYF. CDR3 nucleotides: TGTGCCAGCAGCTTTAGGGGTGGCTACGAGCAGTACTTC.

This clone was seen once. The chain is built from TRBV5-1 and TRBJ1-1, with D tentatively TRBD1 (5 bases). Trimming pared 4 bases from V and 0 bases from J, leaving 16 bases between. There are 16 residues in the CDR3. Germline assignment: CDR1 SGHRS and CDR2 YFSETQ. CDR3 residues: CASSGQGASMNTEAFF. The CDR3 region has the DNA TGCGCCAGCAGCGGGCAGGGTGCGTCGATGAACACTGAAGCTTTCTTT.

The V gene is TRBV2, the J gene TRBJ1-1; 8 bases line up with TRBD1. The CDR3 totals 13 residues. V shed 8 bases and J 5 bases; nucleotides not matched to a gene: 7. Germline V lookup: CDR1 SNHLY, CDR2 FYNNEI. The chain's CDR3 is CASRQGQRTEAFF. In nucleotides, the CDR3 is TGTGCCAGCCGACAGGGGCAGAGGACTGAAGCTTTCTTT.

The genes are TRBV29-1 and TRBJ1-1; TRBD1 matches at 11 bases. The CDR3 contains 12 residues. V shed 6 bases and J 4 bases; nucleotides not matched to a gene: 1. Germline CDR1 is SQVTM and CDR2 is ANQGSEA. The CDR3: CSVGTGGTEAFF. The CDR3 coding sequence is TGCAGCGTGGGGACAGGGGGCACTGAAGCTTTCTTT.

This chain links TRBV4-2 with TRBJ2-1; TRBD2 agrees at 15 bases. Germline loops: CDR1 LGHNA, CDR2 YNFKEQ. J was trimmed by 4 bases and V by 3 bases; bases with no gene match: 1. This CDR3 contains 16 residues. CDR3 in DNA: TGTGCCAGCAGCCAGGGGACTAGCGGGAGGTACAATGAGCAGTTCTTC. This translates into CASSQGTSGRYNEQFF.

The J gene is TRBJ1-1, the V gene TRBV2; D is unresolved. The CDR3 loop spans 12 amino acids. Germline CDR1 and CDR2: SNHLY and FYNNEI. Trimming cost V 3 bases and J 3 bases, with 5 bases left between them. Here the CDR3 reads CASSDRDTEAFF. For the CDR3, the DNA is TGTGCCAGCAGTGACCGGGACACTGAAGCTTTCTTT. Filled out from reference TRBV2 and TRBJ1-1, the complete variable domain reads EPEVTQTPSHQVTQMGQEVILRCVPISNHLYFYWYRQILGQKVEFLVSFYNNEISEKSEIFDDQFSVERPDGSNFTLKIRSTKLEDSAMYFCASSDRDTEAFFGQGTRLTVV.

This clone showed up just a few times. The chain recombines TRBV6-5 with TRBJ2-7; 7 bases are shared with TRBD2. J gave up 1 base and V 1 base, and 4 bases lay outside the gene matches. In germline, CDR1 is MNHEY, CDR2 SVGAGI. The CDR3 is made up of 15 amino acids. The CDR3 coding sequence is TGTGCCAGCAGTTACTACGCGGGAGCTTCCTACGAGCAGTACTTC. Protein product: CASSYYAGASYEQYF.

J is TRBJ2-3 and V is TRBV9, with 14 positions matching TRBD2. V was pared by 0 bases and J by 4 bases, with 4 bases of the junction left unmatched. The CDR3 contains 17 residues. Germline-derived CDR1 and CDR2 are SGDLS and YYNGEE. The CDR3 region is CASSVGRLAGGADTQYF. CDR3 sequence (DNA): TGTGCCAGCAGCGTAGGGAGACTAGCGGGAGGGGCAGATACGCAGTATTTT.

The chain joins TRBV6-6 to TRBJ1-4, with TRBD1 as a possible D gene (5 bases). Germline V gene data show CDR1 as MNHNY and CDR2 as SVGAGI (reference sequence). This CDR3 has 14 residues. V dropped 5 bases and J dropped 13 bases, with 20 bases sitting between them. The CDR3 nucleotides are TGTGCCAGCAGTGGCCGGGACCCGCCGCGGGGACTGTTTTTT. Translated: CASSGRDPPRGLFF.

The chain combines TRBV7-3 with TRBJ2-5; 8 positions match TRBD1. The J segment lost 5 bases and the V segment lost 2 bases, leaving 4 bases of the junction unmatched. Germline CDR1 SGHTA, CDR2 FQGTGA. CDR3 size: 14 residues. In DNA form, the CDR3 reads TGTGCCAGCAGCTTAGTGGCAGGGGGCGAGACCCAGTACTTC. Its translation: CASSLVAGGETQYF.

Only one count was recorded for this clone. The V call is TRBV7-2, the J call TRBJ2-7, with 16 bases fitting TRBD2. Germline V gives CDR1 SGHTA, CDR2 FQGNSA. Losses at the gene ends were 1 base for V and 5 bases for J; bases not matched to a gene: 8. This CDR3 has 18 amino acids. As DNA, the CDR3 is TGTGCCAGCAGCTTAGTTCCGGGACTAGCGGGAGGGATCAACGAGCAGTACTTC. This translates into CASSLVPGLAGGINEQYF.

The V call is TRBV14, the J call TRBJ2-3; 8 bases match TRBD2. The CDR3 loop spans 16 amino acids. V lost 3 bases to trimming and J lost 5 bases; unmatched junction nucleotides: 10. Germline-derived CDR1 and CDR2 are SGHDN and FVKESK. The CDR3 loop is CASSHLTAGVVDTQYF. The CDR3 DNA sequence: TGTGCCAGCAGCCACTTGACAGCGGGAGTGGTAGATACGCAGTATTTT.

This clone was detected a few times. The chain joins TRBV6-5 to TRBJ2-7; D possibly corresponds to TRBD1 (6 bases). Between the trimmed V and J ends, which lost 0 bases and 3 bases, there was a span of 9 bases. CDR1 and CDR2 (germline): MNHEY, SVGAGI. The CDR3 runs 14 residues. CDR3 amino acids: CASSYSRGRYEQYF. CDR3 in DNA: TGTGCCAGCAGTTACTCCAGGGGCCGCTACGAGCAGTACTTC.

The gene calls are TRBV4-1 and TRBJ2-7; D is perhaps TRBD2 (6 bases). Germline V gene lookup returns CDR1 MGHRA and CDR2 YSYEKL. V was clipped by 4 bases and J by 2 bases, with 12 bases between them. The CDR3 is 14 amino acids. CDR3 sequence reads: CASSPLASPYEQYF. The CDR3 coding sequence is TGCGCCAGCAGCCCCCTAGCGAGCCCCTACGAGCAGTACTTC.

The V and J genes are TRBV5-1 and TRBJ2-5; D is ambiguous. Deletions cut 1 base from V and 3 bases from J, with 4 bases between. The CDR3 sequence is 12 residues long. CDR1 and CDR2 (germline): SGHRS, YFSETQ. In DNA, the CDR3 is TGCGCCAGCAGCTTGCAGGAAGAGACCCAGTACTTC. This sequence encodes CASSLQEETQYF.

DNA of the CDR3: TGTGCCAGTAGTCCGGACACAGGGTTGGGTGGCTACACCTTC. Translated, it gives CASSPDTGLGGYTF. The V gene is TRBV19, the J gene TRBJ1-2; tentatively, D is TRBD1 (6 bases). Germline V gene sequence: CDR1 LNHDA, CDR2 SQIVND (reference sequence). V lost 5 bases to trimming and J lost 7 bases, with 17 bases between them. The CDR3 is made up of 14 amino acids.

The chain couples TRBV19 to TRBJ2-1, with 7 nucleotides matching TRBD1. Looked up from germline, CDR1 is LNHDA and CDR2 is SQIVND (reference sequence). J gave up 6 bases and V 5 bases, and 4 bases lay outside the gene matches. This CDR3 comprises 13 residues. The CDR3 loop reads CASSDPGGNEQFF. The DNA of the CDR3 is TGTGCCAGTAGTGACCCAGGGGGCAATGAGCAGTTCTTC.

This chain connects TRBV10-3 to TRBJ2-7; D possibly corresponds to TRBD1 (6 bases). This CDR3 comprises 14 residues. With 2 bases removed from V and 5 bases from J, the gap between germline ends came to 13 bases. From germline, CDR1 is ENHRY and CDR2 SYGVKD. DNA of the CDR3: TGTGCCATCAGTGAGGGGACACTCATCGACGAGCAGTACTTC. Its translation: CAISEGTLIDEQYF.

This clone was seen just once. The chain has TRBV29-1 and TRBJ2-7; D perhaps matches TRBD2 (6 bases). V was trimmed by 7 bases and J by 3 bases, leaving 19 bases between them. CDR1 is SQVTM, CDR2 ANQGSEA, per germline. CDR3 length: 14 amino acids. This CDR3 reads CSAEEGQGNYEQYF. The CDR3 DNA reads as TGCAGCGCCGAGGAGGGGCAGGGAAACTACGAGCAGTACTTC.

The J gene is TRBJ1-4, the V gene TRBV9; TRBD1 matches 7 bases. The V gene's germline CDR1 is SGDLS and CDR2 YYNGEE. The CDR3 has 15 amino acids. J was trimmed by 4 bases and V by 4 bases; bases with no gene match: 7. In nucleotides, the CDR3 is TGTGCCAGCAGCAGAACAGGGGCAATTAATGAAAAACTGTTTTTT. As protein: CASSRTGAINEKLFF.

As to this clone: This same CDR3 is encoded by further DNA sequences in the sample. The chain carries TRBV30 and TRBJ1-4; D may be TRBD1 (5 bases). The germline V and J ends were trimmed by 0 bases and 8 bases, with 10 bases remaining between them. Germline values: CDR1 GTSNPN, CDR2 SVGIG (reference sequence). The CDR3 contains 13 residues. The CDR3 spells CAWSVNRGEKLFF. The CDR3 DNA follows: TGTGCCTGGAGTGTTAATAGGGGCGAAAAACTGTTTTTT.

The chain combines TRBV5-4 with TRBJ2-7; TRBD2 aligns across 8 bases. Per the germline V gene, CDR1 is SGHNT and CDR2 is YYREEE (reference sequence). The CDR3 contains 14 residues. With V trimmed by 0 bases and J by 6 bases, 5 bases remained unmatched. The CDR3 coding sequence is TGTGCCAGCAGCTTGGAAGCGGGAGCCCTCGAGCAGTACTTC. Translating it yields CASSLEAGALEQYF. Using reference TRBV5-4 and TRBJ2-7 for the parts outside the CDR3, the full variable domain is ETGVTQSPTHLIKTRGQQVTLRCSSQSGHNTVSWYQQALGQGPQFIFQYYREEENGRGNFPPRFSGLQFPNYSSELNVNALELDDSALYLCASSLEAGALEQYFGPGTRLTVT.

The chain employs TRBV11-3 and TRBJ2-3; D is uncertain. The CDR3 runs to 14 residues. V lost 5 bases, J lost 8 bases, and 17 bases lay in between. Germline V gene data show CDR1 as SGHNT and CDR2 as YENEEA. This CDR3 reads CASSPNAPVPTQYF. CDR3 nucleotides: TGTGCCAGCAGCCCTAATGCCCCGGTCCCTACGCAGTATTTT.